This TCR beta chain was captured by sequencing in a study of blood T cell repertoires in COVID-19. Across the whole study: Italy, Spain and the United States were the sources of the convalescent and acute COVID-19 samples. PBMCs, B-cell-depleted T cells, or T cells provided the cDNA or gDNA that made up the material.

As handled by the study authors: The assay estimated nucleated cells by amplifying reference gene primers. Clones were read by immunoSEQ multiplex PCR, and TCRdb kept only the in-frame ones, dropping some. V, J and clone size are taken as reported in that table, and D and trimming were inferred from the DNA itself. The table has about 240,000 clones, about 81% seen once. The germline V and J ends were trimmed by 0 bases and 1 base, with 15 bases remaining between them. Germline assignment: CDR1 SGHTS and CDR2 YDEGEE. The CDR3 extends over 17 amino acids. This chain links TRBV5-8 with TRBJ2-3; D may be TRBD2 (6 bases). The clonotype originates from an older woman with active or convalescent COVID-19. Specimen: peripheral blood. CDR3 sequence: CASSLGASGGGTDTQYF. The CDR3 nucleotides read TGTGCCAGCAGCTTGGGGGCGTCGGGCGGGGGCACAGATACGCAGTATTTT.